This is a list of T cell receptor beta chains from one sample in a study of blood T cells in healthy people across ages. A single record per CDR3 protein comes from TCRdb applying MiXCR to the 5' RACE reads. The sample shows 750,000 to 950,000 distinct CDR3 sequences, around a quarter of them seen only once. The sample was also linked to a second study, of T cells of mothers and their children.

The sequencing sample was made of blood. The source is a boy between 10 and 17 years old in good health. CDR3s include the opening cysteine and the closing phenylalanine or tryptophan. The D gene is left open where the match is weak. For some rows the clone size is stated as once, few or many, or as a class when expanded; others skip it.

V: TRBV18; length: 11; J: TRBJ1-1; size: -; D: -; CDR3: CASSPGREAFF; DNA: TGTGCCAGCTCACCTGGGCGGGAAGCTTTCTTT
V: TRBV12-3/TRBV12-4; length: 15; J: TRBJ1-2; size: -; D: TRBD1; CDR3: CASSSQGVGKDGYTF; DNA: TGTGCCAGCAGTTCCCAGGGGGTAGGGAAGGATGGCTACACCTTC
V: TRBV18; length: 16; J: TRBJ2-7; size: few; D: TRBD2; CDR3: CASSPAGGTSPYEQYF; DNA: TGTGCCAGCTCACCAGCCGGGGGGACTTCCCCCTACGAGCAGTACTTC
V: TRBV20-1; length: 14; J: TRBJ1-4; size: -; D: TRBD1; CDR3: CSARAIGGEEKLFF; DNA: TGCAGTGCTAGGGCGATAGGGGGCGAGGAAAAACTGTTTTTT
V: TRBV7-3; length: 13; J: TRBJ2-5; size: few; D: -; CDR3: CASSSRTAGTQYF; DNA: TGTGCCAGCAGCTCTCGGACAGCGGGGACCCAGTACTTC
V: TRBV6-6; length: 13; J: TRBJ1-2; size: -; D: -; CDR3: CASSRGGSYGYTF; DNA: TGTGCCAGCAGTAGGGGGGGAAGCTATGGCTACACCTTC
V: TRBV6-5; length: 14; J: TRBJ2-7; size: few; D: TRBD1; CDR3: CASSIDRGRNEQYF; DNA: TGTGCCAGCAGCATTGACAGGGGGCGTAACGAGCAGTACTTC
V: TRBV20-1; length: 14; J: TRBJ1-2; size: -; D: TRBD1; CDR3: CSARPDRGDYGYTF; DNA: TGCAGTGCTAGACCTGACAGGGGCGATTATGGCTACACCTTC
V: TRBV12-3/TRBV12-4; length: 16; J: TRBJ2-5; size: -; D: TRBD1; CDR3: CASSPGTGGYQETQYF; DNA: TGTGCCAGCAGCCCGGGGACAGGGGGGTACCAAGAGACCCAGTACTTC
V: TRBV20-1; length: 11; J: TRBJ2-2; size: few; D: -; CDR3: CSGTETGELFF; DNA: TGCAGTGGGACAGAGACCGGGGAGCTGTTTTTT
V: TRBV12-3/TRBV12-4; length: 13; J: TRBJ2-5; size: many; D: -; CDR3: CASSFSSGETQYF; DNA: TGTGCCAGCAGTTTTTCCAGCGGGGAGACCCAGTACTTC
V: TRBV28; length: 12; J: TRBJ2-7; size: -; D: -; CDR3: CASSFWTYEQYF; DNA: TGTGCCAGCAGTTTTTGGACCTACGAGCAGTACTTC
V: TRBV20-1; length: 15; J: TRBJ2-3; size: few; D: TRBD2; CDR3: CSARDPSGGSDTQYF; DNA: TGCAGTGCTAGAGATCCCAGCGGGGGGTCGGATACGCAGTATTTT
V: TRBV29-1; length: 15; J: TRBJ2-5; size: -; D: TRBD2; CDR3: CSVEDLGRGGETQYF; DNA: TGCAGCGTTGAAGATCTGGGGCGGGGGGGAGAGACCCAGTACTTC
V: TRBV7-9; length: 13; J: TRBJ2-1; size: -; D: -; CDR3: CTSSSGPFNEQFF; DNA: TGTACCAGCAGCTCAGGGCCGTTCAATGAGCAGTTCTTC
V: TRBV15; length: 14; J: TRBJ2-1; size: few; D: TRBD1; CDR3: CATSVGTGPNEQFF; DNA: TGTGCCACCAGCGTCGGGACAGGGCCCAATGAGCAGTTCTTC
V: TRBV12-3/TRBV12-4; length: 16; J: TRBJ2-6; size: few; D: -; CDR3: CASSFKGGAGANVLTF; DNA: TGTGCCAGCAGTTTTAAGGGGGGCGCTGGGGCCAACGTCCTGACTTTC
V: TRBV30; length: 15; J: TRBJ2-3; size: few; D: -; CDR3: CAWSVAGASTDTQYF; DNA: TGTGCCTGGAGTGTTGCCGGGGCTAGCACAGATACGCAGTATTTT
V: TRBV29-1; length: 9; J: TRBJ1-2; size: few; D: -; CDR3: CSVEEGYTF; DNA: TGCAGCGTTGAAGAGGGTTACACCTTC
V: TRBV3-1; length: 16; J: TRBJ2-7; size: -; D: TRBD2; CDR3: CASSHSGLAGGYEQYF; DNA: TGTGCCAGCAGCCATTCGGGACTAGCGGGGGGTTACGAGCAGTACTTC
V: TRBV6-6; length: 15; J: TRBJ1-2; size: -; D: TRBD1; CDR3: CASSRQGTVDYGYTF; DNA: TGTGCCAGCAGTCGGCAGGGGACAGTAGACTATGGCTACACCTTC
V: TRBV20-1; length: 13; J: TRBJ1-2; size: few; D: TRBD1; CDR3: CSARPGQGKGYTF; DNA: TGCAGTGCGAGACCGGGACAGGGGAAAGGCTACACCTTC
V: TRBV6-4; length: 15; J: TRBJ2-2; size: -; D: -; CDR3: CASSEGGFDTGELFF; DNA: TGTGCCAGCAGTGAGGGTGGCTTCGACACCGGGGAGCTGTTTTTT
V: TRBV4-2; length: 19; J: TRBJ2-1; size: few; D: -; CDR3: CASSQDMGGGVGSYNEQFF; DNA: TGTGCCAGCAGCCAAGATATGGGAGGGGGGGTCGGTTCCTACAATGAGCAGTTCTTC
V: TRBV28; length: 16; J: TRBJ2-3; size: -; D: -; CDR3: CASSSRPSGGTDTQYF; DNA: TGTGCCAGCAGTTCCCGCCCGTCGGGAGGCACAGATACGCAGTATTTT
V: TRBV29-1; length: 12; J: TRBJ2-6; size: -; D: -; CDR3: CSVDRGANVLTF; DNA: TGCAGCGTCGACAGGGGGGCCAACGTCCTGACTTTC
V: TRBV6-5; length: 11; J: TRBJ1-4; size: few; D: -; CDR3: CASKANEKLFF; DNA: TGTGCCAGCAAGGCTAATGAAAAACTGTTTTTT
V: TRBV4-1; length: 16; J: TRBJ2-1; size: -; D: -; CDR3: CASSPTGLGSYNEQFF; DNA: TGCGCCAGCAGTCCTACAGGGTTAGGATCCTACAATGAGCAGTTCTTC
V: TRBV7-9; length: 15; J: TRBJ2-2; size: -; D: TRBD2; CDR3: CASSFNGGGTGELFF; DNA: TGTGCCAGCAGCTTTAATGGCGGGGGCACCGGGGAGCTGTTTTTT
V: TRBV27; length: 17; J: TRBJ2-7; size: -; D: -; CDR3: CASSLLSGIPGMSEQYF; DNA: TGTGCCAGCAGTTTACTCTCCGGGATCCCTGGGATGAGCGAGCAGTACTTC
V: TRBV10-1; length: 14; J: TRBJ2-3; size: few; D: -; CDR3: CASSEATGKDTQYF; DNA: TGCGCCAGCAGTGAGGCTACAGGGAAAGATACGCAGTATTTT
V: TRBV6-2/TRBV6-3; length: 12; J: TRBJ2-5; size: -; D: -; CDR3: CASRQRTGHWYF; DNA: TGTGCCAGCAGGCAGAGGACGGGCCACTGGTACTTC
V: TRBV7-9; length: 14; J: TRBJ1-2; size: -; D: -; CDR3: CASSSETGRGGYTF; DNA: TGTGCCAGCAGCTCAGAGACAGGCCGTGGTGGCTACACCTTC
V: TRBV7-9; length: 15; J: TRBJ2-5; size: -; D: -; CDR3: CASSSESTNQETQYF; DNA: TGTGCCAGCAGCTCAGAAAGTACTAACCAAGAGACCCAGTACTTC
V: TRBV4-1; length: 16; J: TRBJ2-1; size: few; D: -; CDR3: CASSHSRGNSDNEQFF; DNA: TGCGCCAGCAGCCACTCCCGGGGTAATAGCGACAATGAGCAGTTCTTC
V: TRBV5-1; length: 12; J: TRBJ2-1; size: few; D: -; CDR3: CASTGDNNEQFF; DNA: TGCGCCAGCACAGGGGACAACAATGAGCAGTTCTTC
V: TRBV3-1; length: 14; J: TRBJ1-6; size: -; D: -; CDR3: CASSLNFPNSPLHF; DNA: TGTGCCAGCAGCCTGAACTTTCCCAATTCACCCCTCCACTTT
V: TRBV12-3/TRBV12-4; length: 17; J: TRBJ1-6; size: few; D: -; CDR3: CASSPLDTRSYNSPLHF; DNA: TGTGCCAGCAGTCCCTTGGACACACGCTCCTATAATTCACCCCTCCACTTT